The 12 T cell receptor beta chains in this list originate from one sample, sequenced in a study of early T cells in non-severe SARS-CoV-2 infection. TCRdb used MiXCR to reprocess the 5' RACE reads, holding one entry per CDR3 protein. The sample records under 90,000 distinct CDR3 sequences, approximately 13% being singletons. The sample consisted of whole blood. The receptors stem from an adult who was a healthcare worker with PCR-confirmed SARS-CoV-2 infection or an uninfected control (not recorded which).

The CDR3 DNA reads TGTGCCTGGAGTGTAGGACCCGCGGCAGGTACTGAAGCTTTCTTT. Its translation is CAWSVGPAAGTEAFF. The chain recombines TRBV30 with TRBJ1-1; D is undetermined. V was clipped by 0 bases and J by 5 bases, with 16 bases between them. The CDR3 contains 15 residues. Germline assignment: CDR1 GTSNPN and CDR2 SVGIG (reference sequence).

The J gene is TRBJ2-7, the V gene TRBV20-1; D uncertain. Germline CDR1 reads DFQATT; CDR2 reads SNEGSKA (reference sequence). The ends were cut back, 2 bases at V and 7 bases at J, with 9 bases in the middle. This CDR3 has 11 residues. The CDR3 bases are TGCAGTGCTAGACGTGGGGTAGAGCAGTACTTC. The encoded protein is CSARRGVEQYF.

This clonotype showed up many times. Its ends do not fully match the called genes, so a read error is possible. This sequence joins TRBV7-7 and TRBJ2-2; D unclear. The CDR3 is 13 amino acids. Germline CDR1 and CDR2: SSHAT and FNYEAQ (reference sequence). The CDR3, as DNA: TGTGCTAGCAGTTCCACCCAAGGCGGGGAGCTGTTTTTT. This translates into CASSSTQGGELFF.

This clonotype occurred many times. V is TRBV6-1 and J is TRBJ2-3, with 9 bases identical to TRBD2. The CDR3 has 17 residues. With 4 bases clipped from V and 0 bases from J, the junction kept 8 bases outside the gene matches. Germline CDR1 and CDR2: MNHNS and SASEGT. The CDR3 protein is CASSATRLAESTDTQYF. For the CDR3, the DNA is TGTGCCAGCAGTGCCACTCGACTAGCGGAAAGCACAGATACGCAGTATTTT.

This clonotype was seen ten or more times. This chain joins TRBV27 and TRBJ2-7; TRBD1 might be the D (5 bases). From germline, CDR1 is MNHEY and CDR2 SMNVEV (reference sequence). The CDR3 has 13 amino acids. The V end was cut by 4 bases, the J end by 0 bases, with 7 bases between. The CDR3 loop reads CASSYRSSYEQYF. CDR3 bases: TGTGCCAGCAGTTACAGGAGCTCCTACGAGCAGTACTTC.

At least ten counts were recorded for this clonotype. CDR3 residues: CASRPTTGSKYEQYF. For the CDR3, the DNA is TGTGCCAGCAGACCTACGACAGGGTCGAAGTACGAGCAGTACTTC. The rearrangement joins TRBV11-1 to TRBJ2-7; 7 bases are shared with TRBD1. Trimming cost V 6 bases and J 4 bases; bases outside gene matches: 12. The CDR3 length is 15 residues. CDR1 SGHAT and CDR2 FQDESV come from the germline V gene (reference sequence).

The chain recombines TRBV6-5 with TRBJ2-2; 10 bases match TRBD1. The J segment lost 4 bases and the V segment lost 6 bases, leaving 8 bases of the junction unmatched. CDR3 length: 16 residues. From germline, CDR1 is MNHEY and CDR2 SVGAGI. CDR3 nucleotide sequence: TGTGCCAGCAGCCCCTCGGGACAGGGGTCCACCGGGGAGCTGTTTTTT. It is translated as CASSPSGQGSTGELFF.

This clonotype was counted at least ten times. The chain combines TRBV9 with TRBJ1-6; a possible D gene is TRBD1 (6 bases). The CDR3 contains 15 residues. The V end lost 0 bases, the J end lost 4 bases, and 8 bases lay between the germline ends. Germline V gene lookup returns CDR1 SGDLS and CDR2 YYNGEE. The CDR3 DNA reads as TGTGCCAGCAGCGTAGCGGGACATTATAATTCACCCCTCCACTTT. It encodes CASSVAGHYNSPLHF.

The V and J genes are TRBV20-1 and TRBJ1-1, with D possibly being TRBD1 (5 bases). Germline V lookup: CDR1 DFQATT, CDR2 SNEGSKA (reference sequence). The CDR3 is 18 amino acids. The V end was cut by 0 bases, the J end by 2 bases, with 22 bases between. The CDR3 DNA is TGCAGTGCTAGAGATCGACGGGGAGCGGCCGGGGCAAACACTGAAGCTTTCTTT. It is translated as CSARDRRGAAGANTEAFF.

The J gene is TRBJ1-6, the V gene TRBV6-5, with 7 bases identical to TRBD1. Germline CDR1 reads MNHEY; CDR2 reads SVGAGI. V trimming: 2 bases; J trimming: 9 bases; junction bases outside the gene matches: 4. The CDR3 length is 14 residues. The CDR3 protein is CASSYTSGGSPLHF. The CDR3 region has the DNA TGTGCCAGCAGTTACACATCAGGGGGTTCACCCCTCCACTTT.

This clonotype was picked up many times. J is TRBJ1-2 and V is TRBV5-4; no definite D call. V dropped 4 bases and J dropped 4 bases, with 11 bases sitting between them. Germline CDR1 and CDR2: SGHNT and YYREEE (reference sequence). This CDR3 is 13 amino acids long. CDR3 loop: CASSPDGPYGYTF. The DNA of the CDR3 is TGTGCCAGCAGCCCCGACGGGCCCTATGGCTACACCTTC.

The chain employs TRBV5-4 and TRBJ2-1; the match to TRBD2 covers 9 bases. J lost 5 bases, V lost 4 bases, and 7 bases had no gene match. Per germline, CDR1 SGHNT and CDR2 YYREEE (reference sequence). CDR3 length: 15 amino acids. The CDR3, as DNA: TGTGCCAGCAGCCCGACTAGCGGATATAACAATGAGCAGTTCTTC. It yields the protein CASSPTSGYNNEQFF.